Listed below are T cell receptor beta chains from one sample, sequenced in a study of blood T cell repertoires in COVID-19. Clones were read by immunoSEQ multiplex PCR, and TCRdb kept only the in-frame ones, dropping some. This sample has 150,000 to 200,000 clones; around four fifths occur once, and the top ten carry about 0.91%. Source material: peripheral blood. Receptors originate from a man in his 60s with COVID-19, enrolled during active disease. Both conserved end residues are part of each CDR3. A D gene is named only where the DNA matches it firmly. Where a row states a size, it is once, few, many or the class of an expanded clone; other rows omit it.

j_call: TRBJ1-3; d_call: NA; clone_size: NA; v_call: TRBV27; cdr3_length: 14; cdr3_aa: CASSLRGSGNTIYF; cdr3_nt: TGTGCCAGCAGTTTAAGGGGCTCTGGAAACACCATATATTTT
j_call: TRBJ1-6; d_call: NA; clone_size: once; v_call: TRBV5-8; cdr3_length: 15; cdr3_aa: CASSLHMGPNSPLHF; cdr3_nt: TGTGCCAGCAGCTTGCACATGGGGCCCAATTCACCCCTCCACTTT
j_call: TRBJ1-2; d_call: TRBD1; clone_size: few; v_call: TRBV3-1/TRBV3-2; cdr3_length: 14; cdr3_aa: CASSQNAGQGGYTF; cdr3_nt: TGTGCCAGCAGCCAGAATGCAGGACAGGGTGGCTACACCTTC
j_call: TRBJ2-2; d_call: TRBD1; clone_size: NA; v_call: TRBV25-1; cdr3_length: 16; cdr3_aa: CASSVLVTGGTGELFF; cdr3_nt: TGTGCCAGCAGCGTCCTAGTAACAGGGGGAACCGGGGAGCTGTTTTTT
j_call: TRBJ1-6; d_call: NA; clone_size: NA; v_call: TRBV2; cdr3_length: 14; cdr3_aa: CASSDGGRNSPLHF; cdr3_nt: TGTGCCAGCAGTGACGGGGGGCGGAATTCACCCCTCCACTTT
j_call: TRBJ2-3; d_call: TRBD2; clone_size: NA; v_call: TRBV7-9; cdr3_length: 16; cdr3_aa: CASSLVMTSGTDTQYF; cdr3_nt: TGTGCCAGCAGCTTAGTAATGACTAGCGGCACAGATACGCAGTATTTT
j_call: TRBJ1-4; d_call: NA; clone_size: once; v_call: TRBV7-9; cdr3_length: 13; cdr3_aa: CASSTGSNEKLFF; cdr3_nt: TGTGCCAGCAGCACAGGGTCTAATGAAAAACTGTTTTTT
j_call: TRBJ2-2; d_call: NA; clone_size: NA; v_call: TRBV10-1; cdr3_length: 14; cdr3_aa: CASTGTLNTGELFF; cdr3_nt: TGCGCCAGCACGGGGACACTGAACACCGGGGAGCTGTTTTTT
j_call: TRBJ1-3; d_call: NA; clone_size: few; v_call: TRBV5-1; cdr3_length: 14; cdr3_aa: CASSSQGGGNTIYF; cdr3_nt: TGCGCCAGCAGCTCACAGGGCGGTGGAAACACCATATATTTT
j_call: TRBJ1-4; d_call: NA; clone_size: once; v_call: TRBV7-2; cdr3_length: 15; cdr3_aa: CASSKDSATNEKLFF; cdr3_nt: TGTGCCAGCAGCAAGGACTCTGCAACTAATGAAAAACTGTTTTTT
j_call: TRBJ1-6; d_call: TRBD1; clone_size: NA; v_call: TRBV7-3; cdr3_length: 16; cdr3_aa: CASSLTAGGFDSPLHF; cdr3_nt: TGTGCCAGCAGCTTAACCGCAGGGGGCTTTGATTCACCCCTCCACTTT
j_call: TRBJ2-3; d_call: NA; clone_size: few; v_call: TRBV12-3/TRBV12-4; cdr3_length: 12; cdr3_aa: CASSSLPDTQYF; cdr3_nt: TGTGCCAGCAGTTCACTTCCAGATACGCAGTATTTT
j_call: TRBJ2-7; d_call: TRBD2; clone_size: NA; v_call: TRBV5-6; cdr3_length: 17; cdr3_aa: CASSLEGSGLAGGEQYF; cdr3_nt: TGTGCCAGCAGCTTGGAGGGTTCGGGACTAGCGGGAGGCGAGCAGTACTTC
j_call: TRBJ2-7; d_call: NA; clone_size: NA; v_call: TRBV18; cdr3_length: 15; cdr3_aa: CASSPTGTNSYEQYF; cdr3_nt: TGTGCCAGCTCACCGACAGGAACAAATAGTTACGAGCAGTACTTC
j_call: TRBJ2-2; d_call: NA; clone_size: NA; v_call: TRBV28; cdr3_length: 15; cdr3_aa: CASSFIQGDTGELFF; cdr3_nt: TGTGCCAGCAGTTTTATACAGGGTGACACCGGGGAGCTGTTTTTT
j_call: TRBJ1-4; d_call: NA; clone_size: NA; v_call: TRBV19; cdr3_length: 12; cdr3_aa: CARPPYREKLFF; cdr3_nt: TGTGCCAGGCCACCCTATCGGGAAAAACTGTTTTTT
j_call: TRBJ2-2; d_call: TRBD2; clone_size: NA; v_call: TRBV7-9; cdr3_length: 16; cdr3_aa: CASSSGTSGNTGELFF; cdr3_nt: TGTGCCAGCAGCTCCGGGACTAGCGGGAACACCGGGGAGCTGTTTTTT
j_call: TRBJ2-7; d_call: TRBD1; clone_size: NA; v_call: TRBV5-4; cdr3_length: 13; cdr3_aa: CASSLRDSYEQYF; cdr3_nt: TGTGCCAGCAGCTTACGGGACAGCTACGAGCAGTACTTC
j_call: TRBJ1-4; d_call: TRBD1; clone_size: few; v_call: TRBV6-1; cdr3_length: 14; cdr3_aa: CASSEAAGGEKLFF; cdr3_nt: TGTGCCAGCAGTGAAGCGGCAGGGGGCGAAAAACTGTTTTTT
j_call: TRBJ1-2; d_call: TRBD1; clone_size: NA; v_call: TRBV4-3; cdr3_length: 15; cdr3_aa: CASSRGQGSSYGYTF; cdr3_nt: TGCGCCAGCAGCCGAGGACAGGGATCCAGCTATGGCTACACCTTC
j_call: TRBJ2-2; d_call: TRBD1; clone_size: NA; v_call: TRBV20-1; cdr3_length: 14; cdr3_aa: CSASRGQHTGELFF; cdr3_nt: TGCAGTGCCAGTAGGGGACAGCACACCGGGGAGCTGTTTTTT
j_call: TRBJ1-4; d_call: TRBD1; clone_size: NA; v_call: TRBV10-3; cdr3_length: 15; cdr3_aa: CAIRSTGTGGEKLFF; cdr3_nt: TGTGCCATCAGATCGACCGGGACAGGGGGTGAAAAACTGTTTTTT
j_call: TRBJ1-2; d_call: NA; clone_size: NA; v_call: TRBV5-1; cdr3_length: 14; cdr3_aa: CASSLEGGNYGYTF; cdr3_nt: TGCGCCAGCAGCTTGGAAGGGGGAAACTATGGCTACACCTTC
j_call: TRBJ2-7; d_call: TRBD2; clone_size: once; v_call: TRBV3-1/TRBV3-2; cdr3_length: 17; cdr3_aa: CASSPGTRGSGSNEQYF; cdr3_nt: TGTGCCAGCAGCCCTGGGACTAGGGGGTCCGGATCCAACGAGCAGTACTTC
j_call: TRBJ2-5; d_call: NA; clone_size: NA; v_call: TRBV5-6; cdr3_length: 11; cdr3_aa: CASSFKETQYF; cdr3_nt: TGTGCCAGCAGCTTTAAAGAGACCCAGTACTTC
j_call: TRBJ2-7; d_call: NA; clone_size: NA; v_call: TRBV4-1; cdr3_length: 14; cdr3_aa: CASSQPAGIYEQYF; cdr3_nt: TGCGCCAGCAGTCAACCGGCGGGGATCTACGAGCAGTACTTC
j_call: TRBJ2-1; d_call: TRBD2; clone_size: NA; v_call: TRBV7-8; cdr3_length: 16; cdr3_aa: CASSPPTSGRGSEQFF; cdr3_nt: TGTGCCAGCAGTCCCCCTACTAGCGGGAGGGGGTCGGAGCAGTTCTTC
j_call: TRBJ2-2; d_call: NA; clone_size: NA; v_call: TRBV11-2; cdr3_length: 15; cdr3_aa: CASSFRLANTGELFF; cdr3_nt: TGTGCCAGCAGCTTTCGACTAGCGAACACCGGGGAGCTGTTTTTT
j_call: TRBJ1-1; d_call: NA; clone_size: NA; v_call: TRBV11-2; cdr3_length: 12; cdr3_aa: CASSNYRRGAFF; cdr3_nt: TGTGCCAGCAGCAATTACAGGCGGGGGGCTTTCTTT